What follows describes a single T cell receptor (beta chain). The record originates from a study of blood T cell repertoires in COVID-19. As for the study in general: Both acute and convalescent COVID-19 samples were obtained from the United States, Italy and Spain. PBMCs, B-cell-depleted T cells, or T cells provided the cDNA or gDNA that made up the material.

The CDR3 length is 12 residues. Trimming removed 3 bases from V and 6 bases from J; junction bases left unmatched: 2. Germline lookup yields CDR1 SEHNR and CDR2 FQNEAQ (reference sequence). Authors' methods: Estimated nucleated cell counts came from reference gene primer amplification. Profiling relied on immunoSEQ multiplex PCR, and the TCRdb table lists in-frame clones only, not all of them. That table gives V, J and clone size, and the DNA gave D and trimming. This table holds some 490,000 clones, 70% to 90% found once. This TCR was sampled from a human donor in a cohort sampled during active COVID-19. Specimen: peripheral blood. The chain couples TRBV7-9 to TRBJ2-7; the match to TRBD2 covers 7 bases. In DNA form, the CDR3 reads TGTGCCAGCAGCTTTCTAGCGGCCGAGCAGTACTTC. Protein sequence: CASSFLAAEQYF.